The T cell receptor (beta chain) described here comes from a study of human T cells and chemical hapten exposure. Notes on the study in general: While controls formed fewer of them, expanded TCRs formed significantly more large CDR3 similarity clusters. TCRs above 1 in 1000 frequency did not change with DPC sensitization.

This clonotype was seen a handful of times. The antigen is unknown. The time point: patch test 2, 6 weeks after DPC sensitization. The treatment: therapeutic diphenylcyclopropenone sensitization with weekly scalp DPC. TCRdb reanalysed the RACE reads using MiXCR and keeps one entry per CDR3 protein. The profile shows approximately 120,000 distinct CDR3 sequences, roughly 10% of them singletons. This sequence was found in a woman in her thirties or forties with alopecia areata. Some clones in this sample may be carry-over from other donors' samples. The sample was whole blood, taken in connection with sensitization to the hapten diphenylcyclopropenone (DPC).

The CDR3 loop reads CASSANRDSDYGYTF. DNA for the CDR3: TGTGCCAGCAGCGCCAACCGGGACAGCGACTATGGCTACACCTTC. The chain joins TRBV9 to TRBJ1-2; 7 positions match TRBD1. J lost 3 bases, V lost 3 bases, and 8 bases had no gene match. Germline CDR1 and CDR2: SGDLS and YYNGEE. The CDR3 is 15 amino acids. The full variable domain, in which reference TRBV9 and TRBJ1-2 provide the parts outside the CDR3, is DSGVTQTPKHLITATGQRVTLRCSPRSGDLSVYWYQQSLDQGLQFLIQYYNGEERAKGNILERFSAQQFPDLHSELNLSSLELGDSALYFCASSANRDSDYGYTFGSGTRLTVV.